Below are 14 T cell receptor beta chains sequenced from a single sample in a study of Ad26.COV2.S vaccination and SARS-CoV-2 variants. The sample's treatment: some 20 received Ad26.COV2.S at low or high dose, single or two shots; about five received placebo; per-sample allocation not given. Samples analyzed were those drawn on day 63 after the first vaccine or placebo injection. The table came from immunoSEQ multiplex PCR; TCRdb's copy has only in-frame clones and leaves some out. This sample has about 250,000 clones, with more than 75% found just once. This material consisted of peripheral blood, taken in a trial of Ad26.COV2.S vaccine versus placebo. The receptors were gathered from a person between 18 and 60 years old who received the Ad26.COV2.S COVID-19 vaccine or a placebo.

V gene TRBV6-5 combines with J gene TRBJ2-1; D is unclear. This CDR3 region has 13 residues. Germline V gene sequence: CDR1 MNHEY, CDR2 SVGAGI. V shed 9 bases and J shed 5 bases, with 14 bases lying between them. The CDR3 region is CASPRIPDNEQFF. The CDR3 bases are TGTGCCAGTCCAAGGATTCCGGACAATGAGCAGTTCTTC.

V gene TRBV6-5 combines with J gene TRBJ2-7; no clear D. V shed 0 bases and J shed 2 bases, with 8 bases lying between them. The germline V gene has CDR1 MNHEY and CDR2 SVGAGI. This CDR3 is 14 amino acids long. In nucleotides, the CDR3 is TGTGCCAGCAGTTACTCGAAAAATACCTACGAGCAGTACTTC. It codes for CASSYSKNTYEQYF.

This clone appeared a single time. The chain links TRBV7-2 to TRBJ1-5, with 8 bases identical to TRBD1. CDR3 length: 14 amino acids. V lost 5 bases, J lost 4 bases, and 4 bases stayed unmatched. Per germline, CDR1 SGHTA and CDR2 FQGNSA. CDR3 coding DNA: TGTGCCAGCAGCAACCAGGGGGCGAATCAGCCCCAGCATTTT. Translated: CASSNQGANQPQHF.

The J gene is TRBJ2-7, the V gene TRBV12-3 or TRBV12-4, with TRBD2 matching 7 bases. The V gene end was trimmed by 3 bases and the J gene end by 5 bases; junction bases not matched to a gene: 4. CDR3 length: 13 residues. CDR3 sequence reads: CASSFMAGDEQYF. Here the CDR3 DNA reads TGTGCCAGCAGTTTTATGGCGGGGGACGAGCAGTACTTC.

The V gene is TRBV5-1, the J gene TRBJ2-3; D tentatively reads TRBD1 or TRBD2 (5 bases each). This CDR3 is 12 amino acids long. The V end was cut by 4 bases, the J end by 11 bases, with 14 bases between. Germline V lookup: CDR1 SGHRS, CDR2 YFSETQ. The CDR3 protein is CASSREGWEQYF. DNA for the CDR3: TGCGCCAGCAGCCGAGAGGGGTGGGAGCAGTATTTT.

V and J are TRBV7-2 and TRBJ1-4; TRBD1 agrees at 7 bases. The germline V gene has CDR1 SGHTA and CDR2 FQGNSA. This CDR3 spans 16 amino acids. V dropped 2 bases and J dropped 7; count of bases not matched to a gene: 10. CDR3 loop: CASSLTGTALREKLFF. The CDR3, as DNA: TGTGCCAGCAGCTTAACCGGGACAGCCCTTCGTGAAAAACTGTTTTTT. The full variable domain, its missing parts supplied by reference TRBV7-2 and TRBJ1-4, is GAGVSQSPSNKVTEKGKDVELRCDPISGHTALYWYRQSLGQGLEFLIYFQGNSAPDKSGLPSDRFSAERTGGSVSTLTIQRTQQEDSAVYLCASSLTGTALREKLFFGSGTQLSVL.

This chain uses TRBV30 with TRBJ2-5; maybe TRBD2 (5 bases). The germline gives CDR1 GTSNPN, CDR2 SVGIG (reference sequence). This CDR3 comprises 12 residues. Between the trimmed V and J ends, which lost 2 bases and 3 bases, there was a span of 7 bases. The CDR3 DNA is TGTGCCTGGAGTAGGAGGAAAGAGACCCAGTACTTC. The encoded protein is CAWSRRKETQYF.

CDR3 in DNA: TGTGCCAGCAGTCGAATAACGGGGGGCAGCACAGATACGCAGTATTTT. It specifies CASSRITGGSTDTQYF. This chain uses TRBV6-2 or TRBV6-3 with TRBJ2-3; tentatively, D is TRBD2 (7 bases). The CDR3 is 16 residues long. Deletions cut 5 bases from V and 0 bases from J, with 15 bases between. CDR1 MNHEY and CDR2 SVGEGT come from the germline V gene.

The chain links TRBV5-4 to TRBJ2-2, with 9 nucleotides matching TRBD1. The CDR3 loop spans 16 amino acids. Germline trimming cut 0 bases from V and 6 bases from J; bases unmatched to any gene: 6. CDR1 and CDR2 from the germline V gene are SGHNT and YYREEE (reference sequence). The CDR3 loop is CASSLGVGQGAGELFF. For the CDR3, the DNA is TGTGCCAGCAGCTTGGGTGTGGGACAGGGTGCCGGGGAGCTGTTTTTT. The full variable domain, completed using reference TRBV5-4 and TRBJ2-2, is ETGVTQSPTHLIKTRGQQVTLRCSSQSGHNTVSWYQQALGQGPQFIFQYYREEENGRGNFPPRFSGLQFPNYSSELNVNALELDDSALYLCASSLGVGQGAGELFFGEGSRLTVL.

The chain is built from TRBV7-9 and TRBJ2-4, with D unresolved. This CDR3 comprises 15 residues. Germline values: CDR1 SEHNR, CDR2 FQNEAQ (reference sequence). Trimming took 3 bases from V and 0 from J, leaving 9 bases between them. The CDR3 DNA follows: TGTGCCAGCAGCTTGTACGGAGAAGCCAAAAACATTCAGTACTTC. It is translated as CASSLYGEAKNIQYF.

This clone appeared a single time. The rearrangement links TRBV6-5 to TRBJ2-1, with no clear D. V dropped 1 base and J dropped 7 bases, with 14 bases sitting between them. CDR3 size: 15 residues. The germline V gene encodes CDR1 MNHEY and CDR2 SVGAGI. DNA for the CDR3: TGTGCCAGCAGTTACTGGGCTTCCTCTCAAAATGAGCAGTTCTTC. Its translation is CASSYWASSQNEQFF.

The chain combines TRBV30 with TRBJ2-3; the D gene is possibly TRBD2 (6 bases). CDR3 length: 11 residues. Looked up from germline, CDR1 is GTSNPN and CDR2 is SVGIG (reference sequence). Trimming took off 5 bases at V and 5 bases at J, with 8 bases between the two ends. The CDR3 DNA sequence: TGTGCCTGGGGTAGCGGAGATACGCAGTATTTT. Translated: CAWGSGDTQYF.

The V gene is TRBV19, the J gene TRBJ2-5; a weak D match, TRBD2 (6 bases). CDR1 LNHDA and CDR2 SQIVND come from the germline V gene (reference sequence). This CDR3 comprises 14 residues. The V end was cut by 8 bases, the J end by 1 base, with 14 bases between. Here the CDR3 DNA reads TGTGCCAGTTCCGGCGCCGGGGGCCAAGAGACCCAGTACTTC. Amino acids: CASSGAGGQETQYF. Variable domain in full (rest from reference TRBV19 and TRBJ2-5): DGGITQSPKYLFRKEGQNVTLSCEQNLNHDAMYWYRQDPGQGLRLIYYSQIVNDFQKGDIAEGYSVSREKKESFPLTVTSAQKNPTAFYLCASSGAGGQETQYFGPGTRLLVL.

This chain links TRBV6-2 or TRBV6-3 with TRBJ2-6; 10 positions agree with TRBD1. V lost 6 bases and J lost 2; bases outside the gene matches: 7. Germline assignment: CDR1 MNHEY and CDR2 SVGEGT. The CDR3 totals 17 residues. DNA for the CDR3: TGTGCCAGCAGCAGCGCGACAGGGGGCCCTGGGGCCAACGTCCTGACTTTC. Translation gives CASSSATGGPGANVLTF.